Presented here are 12 T cell receptor beta chains from one specimen sequenced in a study of cytomegalovirus exposure and HLA in healthy donors. Vbeta (60) and Jbeta (13) primers were used in the PCR. The method was immunoSEQ multiplex PCR; TCRdb's version includes in-frame clones alone and lacks a portion of them. The data show 90,000 or so clones, approximately 80% seen once. Material for sequencing was PBMCs. The receptors derive from a man aged 50-60 years in good health and CMV-seronegative.

The chain recombines TRBV28 with TRBJ2-4; 9 nucleotides match TRBD1. This CDR3 is built from 18 residues. CDR1 is MDHEN, CDR2 SYDVKM, per germline. With V trimmed by 3 bases and J by 3 bases, 12 bases remained unmatched. CDR3 coding DNA: TGTGCCAGCAGTTTGGTTGTAGGGACAGGGCTCGGCAAAAACATTCAGTACTTC. It encodes CASSLVVGTGLGKNIQYF.

The chain carries TRBV29-1 and TRBJ2-6, with D perhaps matching TRBD2 (6 bases). The germline V gene encodes CDR1 SQVTM and CDR2 ANQGSEA. Between the trimmed V and J ends, which lost 3 bases and 2 bases, there was a span of 8 bases. The CDR3 runs to 14 residues. Written as DNA, the CDR3 is TGCAGCGTTGACGGGGGAACTGGGGCCAACGTCCTGACTTTC. This sequence encodes CSVDGGTGANVLTF.

This sequence joins TRBV27 and TRBJ1-5; 7 bases map to TRBD1. V was pared by 6 bases and J by 6 bases, with 17 bases of the junction left unmatched. The CDR3 has 17 residues. The germline CDR1 and CDR2 sequences are MNHEY and SMNVEV (reference sequence). The CDR3 nucleotides read TGTGCCAGCAGGAACTACCGTCAGACAGGGTTTCGTCAGCCCCAGCATTTT. This sequence encodes CASRNYRQTGFRQPQHF.

The chain uses TRBV5-1 and TRBJ1-2; 7 bases fit TRBD1. The ends lost 0 bases at V and 2 bases at J; junction bases unmatched: 1. Germline CDR1 reads SGHRS; CDR2 reads YFSETQ. This CDR3 comprises 14 residues. CDR3 in DNA: TGCGCCAGCAGCTTGGGGGACAGAAACTATGGCTACACCTTC. Residues: CASSLGDRNYGYTF.

The rearrangement links TRBV2 to TRBJ2-3; D is unresolved. Trimming stripped 5 bases from V and 2 bases from J, with 11 bases between. The germline V gene encodes CDR1 SNHLY and CDR2 FYNNEI. The CDR3 has 14 residues. CDR3 nucleotides: TGTGCCAGCAGTTCCCAAACTACCACAGATACGCAGTATTTT. Its protein is CASSSQTTTDTQYF.

This clone appeared a single time. CDR3 region: CASSVAGKYGYTF. The CDR3 DNA follows: TGCGCCAGCAGCGTGGCAGGGAAATATGGCTACACCTTC. The V gene is TRBV5-1, the J gene TRBJ1-2; possible D gene TRBD1, 5 bases. Germline lookup yields CDR1 SGHRS and CDR2 YFSETQ. V was cut by 4 bases and J by 5 bases, with 12 bases left in between. This CDR3 has 13 amino acids. Filled out from reference TRBV5-1 and TRBJ1-2, the complete variable domain reads KAGVTQTPRYLIKTRGQQVTLSCSPISGHRSVSWYQQTPGQGLQFLFEYFSETQRNKGNFPGRFSGRQFSNSRSEMNVSTLELGDSALYLCASSVAGKYGYTFGSGTRLTVV.

This sequence joins TRBV6-5 and TRBJ1-1; 8 bases line up with TRBD1. CDR3 length equals 13 residues. Germline CDR1 is MNHEY and CDR2 is SVGAGI. The V segment lost 5 bases and the J segment 6 bases; nucleotides outside the gene matches: 5. The CDR3 is CASSLDRAAEAFF. The DNA of the CDR3 is TGTGCCAGCAGTCTGGACAGGGCGGCTGAAGCTTTCTTT.

This sequence joins TRBV19 and TRBJ2-3; 9 bases line up with TRBD1. This CDR3 comprises 15 residues. CDR1 and CDR2 (germline): LNHDA, SQIVND (reference sequence). V gave up 4 bases and J gave up 4 bases; unmatched junction bases: 6. The CDR3 protein is CASSRGTGRADTQYF. The CDR3 region has the DNA TGTGCCAGTAGTAGGGGGACAGGGAGGGCAGATACGCAGTATTTT.

This clone has a handful of counts. V usage is TRBV11-2 and J usage is TRBJ2-7; 8 nucleotides agree with TRBD2. Germline V CDR1 and CDR2: SGHAT, FQNNGV. The junction had 7 bases not matched to a gene; V was cut back by 0 bases and J by 6 bases. The CDR3 sequence is 15 residues long. CDR3 region: CASSLEAGAQREQYF. The CDR3 DNA reads TGTGCCAGCAGCTTAGAAGCGGGAGCTCAACGCGAGCAGTACTTC.

This rearrangement joins TRBV5-1 to TRBJ1-3; 7 bases map to TRBD1. Germline assignment: CDR1 SGHRS and CDR2 YFSETQ. The CDR3 runs 15 residues. J was trimmed by 3 bases and V by 0 bases; bases with no gene match: 3. CDR3 residues: CASSLVAGGGNTIYF. The CDR3 DNA reads TGCGCCAGCAGCTTGGTTGCAGGGGGTGGAAACACCATATATTTT.

The rearrangement links TRBV9 to TRBJ2-7, with 8 bases that match TRBD2. V lost 0 bases to trimming and J lost 6 bases; unmatched junction nucleotides: 11. This CDR3 comprises 16 residues. Germline CDR1 is SGDLS and CDR2 is YYNGEE. The CDR3: CASSVVAGGPSGEQYF. CDR3 DNA: TGTGCCAGCAGCGTAGTCGCGGGAGGTCCGTCCGGCGAGCAGTACTTC.

The chain carries TRBV7-2 and TRBJ2-5; 8 positions agree with TRBD2. Trimming cost V 3 bases and J 4 bases; bases outside gene matches: 7. The CDR3 runs to 15 residues. CDR1 is SGHTA, CDR2 FQGNSA, per germline. The DNA for the CDR3 is TGTGCCAGCAGCTTGGGAGCGGGAGAGGCAGAGACCCAGTACTTC. Translation: CASSLGAGEAETQYF. The full variable domain, with the rest looked up from reference TRBV7-2 and TRBJ2-5, is GAGVSQSPSNKVTEKGKDVELRCDPISGHTALYWYRQSLGQGLEFLIYFQGNSAPDKSGLPSDRFSAERTGGSVSTLTIQRTQQEDSAVYLCASSLGAGEAETQYFGPGTRLLVL.